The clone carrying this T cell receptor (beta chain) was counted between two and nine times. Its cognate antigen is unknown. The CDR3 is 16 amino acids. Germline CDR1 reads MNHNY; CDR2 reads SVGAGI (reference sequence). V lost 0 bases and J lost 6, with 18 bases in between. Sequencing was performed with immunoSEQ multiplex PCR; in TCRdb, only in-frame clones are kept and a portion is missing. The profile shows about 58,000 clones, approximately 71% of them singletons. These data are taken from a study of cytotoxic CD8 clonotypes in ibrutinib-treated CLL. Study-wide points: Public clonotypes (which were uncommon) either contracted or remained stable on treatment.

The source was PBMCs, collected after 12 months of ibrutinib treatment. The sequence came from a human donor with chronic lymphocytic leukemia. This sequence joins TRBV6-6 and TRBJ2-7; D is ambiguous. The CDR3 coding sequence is TGTGCCAGCAGTTACTCGAAAGGGTACCGGTTTATCGAGCAGTACTTC. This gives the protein CASSYSKGYRFIEQYF.